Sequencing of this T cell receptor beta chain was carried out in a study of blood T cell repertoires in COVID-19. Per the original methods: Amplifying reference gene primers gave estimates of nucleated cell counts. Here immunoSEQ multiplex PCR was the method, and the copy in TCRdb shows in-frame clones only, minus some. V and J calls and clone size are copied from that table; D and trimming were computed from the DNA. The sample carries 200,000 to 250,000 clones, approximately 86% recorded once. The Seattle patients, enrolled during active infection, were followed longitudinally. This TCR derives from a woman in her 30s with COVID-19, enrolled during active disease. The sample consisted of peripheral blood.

DNA for the CDR3: TGTGCCAGCAGCTTAGTGACAGGGGAGACCCAGTACTTC. This encodes CASSLVTGETQYF. This chain uses TRBV7-3 with TRBJ2-5; 7 bases match TRBD1. Germline CDR1 reads SGHTA; CDR2 reads FQGTGA. With 2 bases clipped from V and 5 bases from J, the junction kept 2 bases outside the gene matches. The CDR3 is made up of 13 amino acids. Using reference TRBV7-3 and TRBJ2-5 for the parts outside the CDR3, the full variable domain is GAGVSQTPSNKVTEKGKYVELRCDPISGHTALYWYRQSLGQGPEFLIYFQGTGAADDSGLPNDRFFAVRPEGSVSTLKIQRTERGDSAVYLCASSLVTGETQYFGPGTRLLVL.